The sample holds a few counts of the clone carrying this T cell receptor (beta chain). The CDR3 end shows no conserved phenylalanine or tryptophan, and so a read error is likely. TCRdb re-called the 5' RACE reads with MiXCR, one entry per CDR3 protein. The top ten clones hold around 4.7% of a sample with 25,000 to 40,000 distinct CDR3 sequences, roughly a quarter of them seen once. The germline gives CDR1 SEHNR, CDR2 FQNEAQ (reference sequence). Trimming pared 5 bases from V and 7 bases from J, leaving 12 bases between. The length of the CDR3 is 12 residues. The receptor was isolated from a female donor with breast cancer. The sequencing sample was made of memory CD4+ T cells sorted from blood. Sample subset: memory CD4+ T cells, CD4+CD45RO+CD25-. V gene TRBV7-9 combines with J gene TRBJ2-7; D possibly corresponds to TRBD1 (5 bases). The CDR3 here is CASSQLDNEQYL. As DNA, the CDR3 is TGTGCCAGCAGCCAACTGGACAATGAGCAGTACCTC.